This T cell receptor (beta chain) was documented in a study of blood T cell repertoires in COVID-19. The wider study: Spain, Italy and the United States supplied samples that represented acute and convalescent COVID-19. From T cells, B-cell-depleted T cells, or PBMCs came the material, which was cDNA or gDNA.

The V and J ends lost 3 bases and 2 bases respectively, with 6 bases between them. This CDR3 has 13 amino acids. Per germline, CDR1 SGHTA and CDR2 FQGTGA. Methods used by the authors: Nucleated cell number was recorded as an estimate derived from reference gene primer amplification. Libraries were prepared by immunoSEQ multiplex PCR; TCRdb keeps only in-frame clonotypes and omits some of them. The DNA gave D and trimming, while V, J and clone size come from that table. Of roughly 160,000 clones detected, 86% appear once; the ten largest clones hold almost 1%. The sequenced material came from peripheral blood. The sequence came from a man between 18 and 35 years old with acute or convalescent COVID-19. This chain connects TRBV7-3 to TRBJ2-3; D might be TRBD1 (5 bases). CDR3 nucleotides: TGTGCCAGCAGCTTTGGACACACAGATACGCAGTATTTT. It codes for CASSFGHTDTQYF.